A single sample is the source of the 4 T cell receptor beta chains below, sequenced in a study of CXCR3-negative and CXCR3-positive naive CD8 T cells (dated by TCRdb to about 2019). Their antigen targets remain unknown. Sequencing relied on a NextSeq 550. The Human TCR Profiling Kit (MiLaboratory) was used to make UMI-labeled 5' RACE TRB cDNA libraries. TCRdb reprocessed the reads and lists each CDR3 protein sequence as a single entry, with no DNA. This sample's clone table shows around 110,000 distinct CDR3 sequences. Around 0.4% of the sample rests with the top ten. Broader findings and caveats from the paper: TRB CDR3s from CXCR3-positive naive cells showed higher hydrophobicity (lower Kidera factor 4), lower energy, and higher strength and volume indices than CXCR3-negative naive cells.

Sample: naive CXCR3+ CD8+ T cells from blood. The sample's cell subset or site label, decoded: CD45RO-CCR7+CD27+CD95- naive CD8+ T cells expressing CXCR3 (TNR3+). The source is a human donor in good health. Some clones in this sample may be carry-over from other donors' samples.

The rearrangement joins TRBV20-1 to TRBJ2-3. The CDR3 covers 13 residues. Germline CDR1 reads DFQATT; CDR2 reads SNEGSKA (reference sequence). The CDR3 sequence is CSAKGFYGDTQYF.

J is TRBJ2-1 and V is TRBV12-3 or TRBV12-4; lacking DNA, the TRBD1 call made by TCRdb goes unchecked. The CDR3 is 16 residues long. The CDR3 loop reads CASSSRESPSYNEQFF.

The chain carries TRBV29-1 and TRBJ1-3. This CDR3 spans 14 amino acids. Per the germline V gene, CDR1 is SQVTM and CDR2 is ANQGSEA. CDR3 in amino acids: CSAGGALSGNTIYF.

This chain uses TRBV29-1 with TRBJ1-2. Germline V lookup: CDR1 SQVTM, CDR2 ANQGSEA. The CDR3 is made up of 13 amino acids. CDR3: CSVEDLRNYGYTF. Supplemented by reference TRBV29-1 and TRBJ1-2, the full variable domain reads SAVISQKPSRDICQRGTSLTIQCQVDSQVTMMFWYRQQPGQSLTLIATANQGSEATYESGFVIDKFPISRPNLTFSTLTVSNMSPEDSSIYLCSVEDLRNYGYTFGSGTRLTVV.